These 17 T cell receptor beta chains originate from one sample sequenced in a study of T cells in tuberculosis (dated by TCRdb to the late 2010s). Library creation used the immunoSEQ multiplex PCR assay. Imported from immuneACCESS, the table was reduced by TCRdb to in-frame sequences with V and J called. These copies leave out some clones; in studies compared against another copy, an unresolved V gene accounts for under half, and the cause of the remainder is not known. The sample records tens of thousands of clones, roughly 93% of which are singletons. The top ten clones comprise roughly an eighth of the sample. Per the publication, the time point label means: new active TB diagnosis, blood taken before or within 7 days of starting treatment. Sample: PBMCs, taken at tuberculosis diagnosis. The receptors here all came from an adult with tuberculosis.

The rearrangement links TRBV19 to TRBJ2-2; 8 bases are a match to TRBD1. V shed 6 bases and J 1 base; nucleotides not matched to a gene: 4. This CDR3 contains 15 residues. CDR1 is LNHDA, CDR2 SQIVND, per germline (reference sequence). CDR3: CASSRTGWNTGELFF. As DNA, the CDR3 is TGTGCCAGTAGCCGGACAGGGTGGAACACCGGGGAGCTGTTTTTT. The variable domain in full, completed from reference TRBV19 and TRBJ2-2, reads DGGITQSPKYLFRKEGQNVTLSCEQNLNHDAMYWYRQDPGQGLRLIYYSQIVNDFQKGDIAEGYSVSREKKESFPLTVTSAQKNPTAFYLCASSRTGWNTGELFFGEGSRLTVL.

This rearrangement joins TRBV6-1 to TRBJ2-5, with TRBD2 identical over 8 bases. The CDR3 has 15 amino acids. The V and J ends lost 1 base and 5 bases, in that order; junction bases with no gene match: 6. Looked up from germline, CDR1 is MNHNS and CDR2 is SASEGT. CDR3 region: CASSEGGSGKETQYF. Written as DNA, the CDR3 is TGTGCCAGCAGTGAAGGAGGTAGCGGGAAGGAGACCCAGTACTTC.

The CDR3 here is CASSHELAGTAETQYF. The CDR3 DNA follows: TGTGCCAGCAGCCACGAACTAGCGGGGACGGCGGAGACCCAGTACTTC. The rearrangement uses TRBV14 and TRBJ2-5; TRBD2 matches at 10 bases. V lost 3 bases, J lost 5 bases, and 9 bases stayed unmatched. Per germline, CDR1 SGHDN and CDR2 FVKESK. This CDR3 contains 16 residues.

V gene TRBV10-3 combines with J gene TRBJ2-7; D is possibly TRBD1 (6 bases). The CDR3 sequence is 14 residues long. V was shortened by 0 bases and J by 2 bases, with 8 bases between the two germline ends. Germline assignment: CDR1 ENHRY and CDR2 SYGVKD. The CDR3 DNA reads as TGTGCCATCAGTGAGTCCAGGGGCCCCTACGAGCAGTACTTC. Translating gives CAISESRGPYEQYF.

This clone appeared a single time. V is TRBV6-1 and J is TRBJ1-1; 8 nucleotides agree with TRBD1. This CDR3 contains 15 residues. Germline V gives CDR1 MNHNS, CDR2 SASEGT. The ends lost 6 bases at V and 0 bases at J; junction bases unmatched: 6. CDR3 sequence reads: CASSPRTGLNTEAFF. In DNA form, the CDR3 reads TGTGCCAGCAGCCCCCGGACAGGGCTGAACACTGAAGCTTTCTTT.

CDR3 amino acids: CAWMGQEKETQYF. The CDR3 DNA follows: TGTGCCTGGATGGGACAGGAGAAAGAGACCCAGTACTTC. The chain has TRBV30 and TRBJ2-5; TRBD1 matches at 8 bases. Germline V gene data show CDR1 as GTSNPN and CDR2 as SVGIG (reference sequence). Trimming took 4 bases from V and 3 from J; bases not matched to a gene: 4. This CDR3 has 13 amino acids.

The genes are TRBV4-1 and TRBJ2-1, with D possibly TRBD1 on 5 matching bases. Germline V gene sequence: CDR1 MGHRA, CDR2 YSYEKL. V was cut by 5 bases and J by 0 bases, with 17 bases left in between. CDR3 length equals 17 residues. The chain's CDR3 is CASSVSRAFGSYNEQFF. The CDR3 coding sequence is TGCGCCAGCAGCGTAAGCAGGGCGTTCGGCTCCTACAATGAGCAGTTCTTC.

The V and J genes are TRBV7-9 and TRBJ2-5; 11 nucleotides agree with TRBD2. The trim removed 1 base at V and 4 bases at J, leaving 8 bases unmatched. This CDR3 is 17 amino acids long. CDR1 is SEHNR, CDR2 FQNEAQ, per germline (reference sequence). CDR3: CASSLDVVLAGAETQYF. In nucleotides, the CDR3 is TGTGCCAGCAGCTTAGATGTGGTACTAGCGGGAGCAGAGACCCAGTACTTC.

The rearrangement uses TRBV7-2 and TRBJ1-1; weak D call: TRBD1 (6 bases). Trimming pared 3 bases from V and 0 bases from J, leaving 11 bases between. This CDR3 is built from 15 residues. Germline CDR1 is SGHTA and CDR2 is FQGNSA. The CDR3 nucleotides are TGTGCCAGCAGCTTTCCCAGGGGCCTGAACACTGAAGCTTTCTTT. Translated, it gives CASSFPRGLNTEAFF.

The chain carries TRBV27 and TRBJ1-6; no firm D call. Germline lookup yields CDR1 MNHEY and CDR2 SMNVEV (reference sequence). V was shortened by 6 bases and J by 7 bases, with 13 bases between the two germline ends. This CDR3 has 14 amino acids. The CDR3 nucleotides are TGTGCCAGCAGACCCCGGGGAGAAAATTCACCCCTCCACTTT. It yields the protein CASRPRGENSPLHF.

The J gene is TRBJ1-4, the V gene TRBV6-1; TRBD1 matches 10 bases. In germline, CDR1 is MNHNS, CDR2 SASEGT. CDR3 length: 14 amino acids. V dropped 6 bases and J dropped 8; count of bases not matched to a gene: 6. The CDR3 sequence is CASSTGQGFEKLFF. CDR3 in DNA: TGTGCCAGCAGCACGGGACAGGGGTTCGAAAAACTGTTTTTT.

This clone showed up just once. This rearrangement joins TRBV7-8 to TRBJ1-1; D might be TRBD1 (6 bases). The V gene lost 2 bases and the J gene lost 2 bases, with 9 bases spanning the gap. The V gene's germline CDR1 is SGHVS and CDR2 FQNEAQ. CDR3 length equals 14 residues. The CDR3 reads CASSLWTDNTEAFF. The CDR3 nucleotides are TGTGCCAGCAGCTTATGGACAGATAACACTGAAGCTTTCTTT.

This clone was detected only a few times. The CDR3 DNA sequence: TGTGCCATCAGTGAGCCAGTCTCCCGAGGCTACACCTTC. It codes for CAISEPVSRGYTF. The V call is TRBV10-3, the J call TRBJ1-2; D is unclear. The CDR3 loop spans 13 amino acids. The germline V gene has CDR1 ENHRY and CDR2 SYGVKD. Trimming removed 2 bases from V and 8 bases from J, with 12 bases in between.

This chain links TRBV29-1 with TRBJ2-3; TRBD2 agrees at 9 bases. Germline assignment: CDR1 SQVTM and CDR2 ANQGSEA. The V gene end was trimmed by 4 bases and the J gene end by 4 bases; junction bases not matched to a gene: 6. The CDR3 totals 14 residues. CDR3 loop: CSVGSGRGPDTQYF. CDR3 nucleotide sequence: TGCAGCGTTGGTAGCGGGAGAGGGCCAGATACGCAGTATTTT.

The rearrangement uses TRBV4-1 and TRBJ2-3; D might be TRBD1 (6 bases). Trimming removed 1 base at V and 4 bases at J, with 12 bases between. Looked up from germline, CDR1 is MGHRA and CDR2 is YSYEKL. The CDR3 consists of 15 residues. CDR3 nucleotide sequence: TGCGCCAGCAGCCAAGGAGGGGGATTTTCAGATACGCAGTATTTT. Its protein product is CASSQGGGFSDTQYF.

V usage is TRBV27 and J usage is TRBJ1-5; unclear D gene. Per the germline V gene, CDR1 is MNHEY and CDR2 is SMNVEV (reference sequence). Trimming left V 2 bases short and J 0 bases short, with 5 bases between. CDR3 size: 14 residues. CDR3 amino acids: CASSLRGSNQPQHF. The CDR3 region has the DNA TGTGCCAGCAGTTTACGAGGTAGCAATCAGCCCCAGCATTTT.

This clone has only one observation. The chain is built from TRBV18 and TRBJ2-3, with 8 bases that match TRBD1. Trimming took 5 bases from V and 3 from J; bases not matched to a gene: 7. The CDR3 spans 15 residues. Per the germline V gene, CDR1 is KGHSH and CDR2 is LQKENI. The CDR3 DNA sequence: TGTGCCAGCTCATTGACAGGGGTTATGACAGATACGCAGTATTTT. As protein: CASSLTGVMTDTQYF.